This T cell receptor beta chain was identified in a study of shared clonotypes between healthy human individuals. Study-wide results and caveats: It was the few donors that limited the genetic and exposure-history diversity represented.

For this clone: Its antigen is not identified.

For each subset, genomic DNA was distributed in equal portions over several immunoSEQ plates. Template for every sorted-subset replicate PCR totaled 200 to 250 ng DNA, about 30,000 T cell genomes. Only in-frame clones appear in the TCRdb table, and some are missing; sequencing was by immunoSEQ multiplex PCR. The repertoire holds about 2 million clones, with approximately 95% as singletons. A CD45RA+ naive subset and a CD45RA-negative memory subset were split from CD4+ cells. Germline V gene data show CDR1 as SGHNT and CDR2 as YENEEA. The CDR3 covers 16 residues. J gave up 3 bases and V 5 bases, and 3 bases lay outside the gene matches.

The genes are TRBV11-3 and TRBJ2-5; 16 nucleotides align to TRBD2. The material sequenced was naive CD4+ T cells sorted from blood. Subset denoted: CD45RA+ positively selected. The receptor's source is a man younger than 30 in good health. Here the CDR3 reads CASSKGLAGGEETQYF. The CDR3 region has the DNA TGTGCCAGCAGCAAGGGACTAGCGGGAGGGGAAGAGACCCAGTACTTC.